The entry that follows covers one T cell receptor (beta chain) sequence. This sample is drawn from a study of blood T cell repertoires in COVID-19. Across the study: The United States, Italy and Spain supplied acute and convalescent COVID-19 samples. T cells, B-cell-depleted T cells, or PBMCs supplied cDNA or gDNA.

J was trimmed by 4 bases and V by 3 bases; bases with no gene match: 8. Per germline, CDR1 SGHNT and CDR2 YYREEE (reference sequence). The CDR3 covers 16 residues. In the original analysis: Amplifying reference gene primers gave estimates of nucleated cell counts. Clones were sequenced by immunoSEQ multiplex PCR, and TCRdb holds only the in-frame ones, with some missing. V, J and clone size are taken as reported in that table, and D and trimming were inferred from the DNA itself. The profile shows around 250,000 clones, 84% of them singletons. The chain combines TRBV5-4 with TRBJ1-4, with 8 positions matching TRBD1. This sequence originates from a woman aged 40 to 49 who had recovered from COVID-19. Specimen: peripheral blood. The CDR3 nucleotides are TGTGCCAGCAGCTCCCGCAGGGGGCTTGATAATGAAAAACTGTTTTTT. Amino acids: CASSSRRGLDNEKLFF.